This record covers a single TCR beta chain. Its matching antigen is unknown. It was with 60 Vbeta and 13 Jbeta primers that the PCR ran. TCRdb's copy holds only in-frame clones and misses some; the assay was immunoSEQ multiplex PCR. The sample yields about 170,000 clones, roughly 80% seen once. These data belong to a study of cytomegalovirus exposure and HLA in healthy donors. The V gene's germline CDR1 is SGHRS and CDR2 YFSETQ. This CDR3 contains 14 residues. The ends lost 0 bases at V and 6 bases at J; junction bases unmatched: 1. General study results and limits: Analyses of presence/absence relied on an assumption of roughly uniform sequencing depth across donors.

The chain joins TRBV5-1 to TRBJ2-2; 8 bases are shared with TRBD2. Sequencing was performed on PBMCs. This sequence was found in a male donor in good health and CMV-seronegative. The CDR3: CASSLARGAGELFF. In DNA, the CDR3 is TGCGCCAGCAGCTTGGCGCGGGGGGCCGGGGAGCTGTTTTTT.